This T cell receptor beta chain was profiled in a study of blood T cells in healthy people across ages. As regards this clonotype: What it binds is not known.

Overall study findings and caveats: Expanded clonotype changes were possibly confounded by unknown donor CMV status.

A second about 7 to 12 cycle PCR used barcoded and J-beta primers. TCRdb reanalysed the 5' RACE reads using MiXCR and keeps one entry per CDR3 protein. The sample has 540,000 or so distinct CDR3 sequences, roughly 29% seen once. The TCR comes from a woman in her 70s in good health. Sample: blood.

CDR3 coding DNA: TGTGCCACCAGTGATTCCTCAGGGGGAACGTGGAATGAGCAGTTCTTC. Protein sequence: CATSDSSGGTWNEQFF. J is TRBJ2-5 and V is TRBV24-1, with TRBD1 matching 7 bases. The J call may be in error: the DNA end matches TRBJ2-1 better. CDR3 length: 16 amino acids. Germline V gene sequence: CDR1 KGHDR, CDR2 SFDVKD.